This is a list of T cell receptor beta chains from one sample in a study of blood T cell repertoires in COVID-19. The protocol was immunoSEQ multiplex PCR, while the TCRdb copy is restricted to in-frame clones and leaves out a portion. The sample holds nearly 70,000 clones, 70% to 90% seen once. Input material: peripheral blood. The receptors were sampled from a woman aged 45-65 years with COVID-19, enrolled during active disease. Each CDR3 is given without its conserved first and last residue. The order of the fields is V gene, J gene, CDR3 protein.

v_call: TRBV29-1; j_call: TRBJ2-5; cdr3_aa: SALPQETQY
v_call: TRBV7-2; j_call: TRBJ2-7; cdr3_aa: ASSLATSGRRLFEQY
v_call: TRBV4-1; j_call: TRBJ2-2; cdr3_aa: ASSQGAGVNTGELF
v_call: TRBV28; j_call: TRBJ1-6; cdr3_aa: ASSPLGRANSPLH
v_call: TRBV18; j_call: TRBJ2-5; cdr3_aa: ASSPRWTGQETQY
v_call: TRBV21-1; j_call: TRBJ2-7; cdr3_aa: ASSKDYADIYYEQY
v_call: TRBV3-1/TRBV3-2; j_call: TRBJ1-3; cdr3_aa: ASSQTQGSAGNTIY
v_call: TRBV21-1; j_call: TRBJ2-7; cdr3_aa: ARPLAGVPYEQY
v_call: TRBV5-4; j_call: TRBJ1-4; cdr3_aa: ASSVDSEKLF
v_call: TRBV7-8; j_call: TRBJ2-2; cdr3_aa: ASGQVGELF
v_call: TRBV9; j_call: TRBJ1-2; cdr3_aa: ASSAVGGANYGYT
v_call: TRBV29-1; j_call: TRBJ2-7; cdr3_aa: SASGTGGIYEQY
v_call: TRBV7-8; j_call: TRBJ2-1; cdr3_aa: ASSRGESSYNEQF
v_call: TRBV3-1/TRBV3-2; j_call: TRBJ2-4; cdr3_aa: ASSPYQGKNIQY
v_call: TRBV9; j_call: TRBJ2-7; cdr3_aa: ASSALLEAYEQY
v_call: TRBV7-2; j_call: TRBJ2-7; cdr3_aa: ASSQGTNLPQY
v_call: TRBV27; j_call: TRBJ2-7; cdr3_aa: ASSPRDRNYEQY
v_call: TRBV10-2; j_call: TRBJ2-5; cdr3_aa: ASSAGETQY
v_call: TRBV19; j_call: TRBJ2-3; cdr3_aa: ASARLARIAETTDTQY
v_call: TRBV5-1; j_call: TRBJ1-1; cdr3_aa: ASSLAAGEAF
v_call: TRBV4-1; j_call: TRBJ1-2; cdr3_aa: ASSQLGLGGYT
v_call: TRBV3-1/TRBV3-2; j_call: TRBJ2-7; cdr3_aa: ASSHSSYEQY
v_call: TRBV18; j_call: TRBJ2-5; cdr3_aa: ASSPVRTAEETQY
v_call: TRBV3-1/TRBV3-2; j_call: TRBJ2-1; cdr3_aa: ASSQGASGRINEQF
v_call: TRBV29-1; j_call: TRBJ2-2; cdr3_aa: SVVRQTGELF
v_call: TRBV28; j_call: TRBJ2-2; cdr3_aa: VSRQVLGELF
v_call: TRBV9; j_call: TRBJ2-2; cdr3_aa: ASSVAGSGELF
v_call: TRBV5-4; j_call: TRBJ1-4; cdr3_aa: ASSLDRGRDEKLF
v_call: TRBV5-5; j_call: TRBJ1-4; cdr3_aa: ASSLEGVTNEKLF
v_call: TRBV7-9; j_call: TRBJ1-2; cdr3_aa: ASSLDSYGYT
v_call: TRBV28; j_call: TRBJ1-2; cdr3_aa: ASSSADYGYT
v_call: TRBV5-1; j_call: TRBJ2-1; cdr3_aa: ASGRDRVQNEQF
v_call: TRBV19; j_call: TRBJ2-1; cdr3_aa: ASSRAAGGVDVWNEQF
v_call: TRBV27; j_call: TRBJ2-7; cdr3_aa: ASSVPGGEQY
v_call: TRBV2; j_call: TRBJ2-7; cdr3_aa: ASTRGSGRGEQY
v_call: TRBV7-2; j_call: TRBJ2-4; cdr3_aa: ASSRQGRENIQY
v_call: TRBV5-1; j_call: TRBJ1-5; cdr3_aa: ASSLAGGNQPQH
v_call: TRBV3-1/TRBV3-2; j_call: TRBJ1-6; cdr3_aa: ASSQDDRGYNSPLH
v_call: TRBV25-1; j_call: TRBJ2-3; cdr3_aa: ASSDLTGEGGGRDTQY
v_call: TRBV28; j_call: TRBJ2-2; cdr3_aa: ASSLGGSTGELF
v_call: TRBV4-1; j_call: TRBJ2-6; cdr3_aa: ASSQEWAGGLHSGANVLT
v_call: TRBV18; j_call: TRBJ2-1; cdr3_aa: ASSSSSGQAFSNEQF
v_call: TRBV6-1; j_call: TRBJ2-7; cdr3_aa: ASSEVTGLPLEQY
v_call: TRBV5-1; j_call: TRBJ1-4; cdr3_aa: ASSLRVANEKLF
v_call: TRBV27; j_call: TRBJ2-1; cdr3_aa: ASKAIGGYNNEQF
v_call: TRBV28; j_call: TRBJ2-5; cdr3_aa: ASSFGGRRETQY
v_call: TRBV27; j_call: TRBJ2-1; cdr3_aa: ASSFLTSGRDNEQF
v_call: TRBV6-6; j_call: TRBJ1-1; cdr3_aa: ASSYGGGEAF
v_call: TRBV18; j_call: TRBJ2-2; cdr3_aa: ASSPGVTGELF